This TCR beta chain was sequenced during a study of cytomegalovirus exposure and HLA in healthy donors. Regarding the study as a whole: Later, TCR association rates were found to vary by HLA locus, highest for DRB1 and lowest for HLA-C. Later on, an analysis tied 15,000 to 20,000 TCR beta sequences to HLA alleles at 0.05 false discovery rate.

About this clone: The target antigen is unknown. An end of the junction does not agree with germline; a read error may underlie this.

Primers: 60 Vbeta forward and 13 Jbeta reverse. Measured with immunoSEQ multiplex PCR; TCRdb has only the in-frame clones, and not every one. The sample comprises roughly 150,000 clones, 85% of which are singletons, and about 2.4% rests with the top ten. The specimen sequenced was PBMCs. This sequence was found in a man aged 25-45 years in good health and CMV-seropositive.

CDR3 residues: CSSSDTGQLQETQYF. The CDR3 DNA follows: TGTTCCAGCAGCGACACAGGACAGCTACAAGAGACCCAGTACTTC. The genes are TRBV7-9 and TRBJ2-5; perhaps TRBD1 as D (6 bases). Germline CDR1 SEHNR, CDR2 FQNEAQ (reference sequence). The CDR3 totals 15 residues.